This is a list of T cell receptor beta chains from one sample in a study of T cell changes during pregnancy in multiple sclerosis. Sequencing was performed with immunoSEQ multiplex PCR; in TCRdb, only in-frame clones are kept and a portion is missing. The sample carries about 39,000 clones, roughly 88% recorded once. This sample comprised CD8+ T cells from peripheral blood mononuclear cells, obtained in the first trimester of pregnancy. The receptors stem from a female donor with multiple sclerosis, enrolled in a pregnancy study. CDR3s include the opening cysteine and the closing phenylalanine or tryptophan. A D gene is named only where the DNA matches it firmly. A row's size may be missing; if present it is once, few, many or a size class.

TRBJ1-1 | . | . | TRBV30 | CAWRISTEAFF | TGTGCCTGGAGGATCAGTACTGAAGCTTTCTTT
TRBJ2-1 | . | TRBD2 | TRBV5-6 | CASSRGLAGANEQFF | TGTGCCAGCAGCCGCGGACTAGCGGGGGCTAATGAGCAGTTCTTC
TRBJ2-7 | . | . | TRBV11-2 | CASSRGKYEQYF | TGTGCCAGCAGTAGGGGCAAATACGAGCAGTACTTC
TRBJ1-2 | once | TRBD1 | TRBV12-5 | CASGFQGDYGYTF | TGTGCTAGTGGTTTTCAGGGGGACTATGGCTACACCTTC
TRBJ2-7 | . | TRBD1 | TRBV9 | CASSVASGGASYEQYF | TGTGCCAGCAGCGTAGCATCAGGGGGCGCATCCTACGAGCAGTACTTC
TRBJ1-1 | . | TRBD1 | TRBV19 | CASRGRQGGTEAFF | TGTGCCAGTAGGGGACGACAGGGGGGGACTGAAGCTTTCTTT
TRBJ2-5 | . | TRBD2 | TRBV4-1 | CASSYTGGAGQTQYF | TGCGCCAGCAGCTATACCGGGGGGGCTGGTCAGACCCAGTACTTC
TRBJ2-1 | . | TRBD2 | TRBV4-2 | CASSQAAGTSGSYNEQFF | TGTGCCAGCAGCCAAGCCGCCGGGACTAGCGGGAGCTACAATGAGCAGTTCTTC
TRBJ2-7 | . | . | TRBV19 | CASSSGFYEQYF | TGTGCCAGTTCGTCAGGTTTCTACGAGCAGTACTTC
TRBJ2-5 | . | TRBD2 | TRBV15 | CAAGERGANQETQYF | TGTGCCGCGGGGGAGCGGGGGGCCAACCAAGAGACCCAGTACTTC
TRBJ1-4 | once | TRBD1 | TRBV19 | CASSWGTGSEKLFF | TGTGCCAGTAGTTGGGGGACAGGGAGTGAAAAACTGTTTTTT
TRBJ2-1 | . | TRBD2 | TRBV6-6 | CASRESAGGSYNEQFF | TGTGCCAGCAGGGAGTCCGCGGGGGGCTCCTACAATGAGCAGTTCTTC
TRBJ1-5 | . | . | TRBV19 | CASSTGGSPMDF | TGTGCCAGTAGTACGGGCGGGAGCCCCATGGATTTT
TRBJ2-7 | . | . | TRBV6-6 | CASRLTGEQYF | TGTGCCAGCAGATTGACTGGCGAGCAGTACTTC
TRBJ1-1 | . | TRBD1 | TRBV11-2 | CASSTGGTGMDTEAFF | TGTGCCAGCAGCACCGGCGGGACAGGGATGGACACTGAAGCTTTCTTT
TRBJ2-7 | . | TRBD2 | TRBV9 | CASSPPSGGGYEQYF | TGTGCCAGCAGCCCACCTAGCGGGGGAGGGTACGAGCAGTACTTC
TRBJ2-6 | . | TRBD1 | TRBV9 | CASSVVPQGSVSGANVLTF | TGTGCCAGCAGCGTAGTCCCACAGGGGTCCGTCTCTGGGGCCAACGTCCTGACTTTC
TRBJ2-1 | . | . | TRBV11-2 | CASTRGRGSYNEQFF | TGTGCCAGCACAAGGGGAAGGGGTTCCTACAATGAGCAGTTCTTC
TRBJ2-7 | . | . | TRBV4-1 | CASSQAGYEQYF | TGCGCCAGCAGCCAAGCCGGGTACGAGCAGTACTTC
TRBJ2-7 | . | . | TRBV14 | CASSFGLYEQYF | TGTGCCAGCAGCTTTGGGCTCTACGAGCAGTACTTC
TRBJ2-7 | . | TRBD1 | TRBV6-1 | CASCRQGAYEQYF | TGTGCCAGCTGTAGACAGGGGGCCTACGAGCAGTACTTC
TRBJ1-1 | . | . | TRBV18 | CASSRYPGTTEAFF | TGTGCCAGCTCCCGGTATCCGGGTACCACTGAAGCTTTCTTT
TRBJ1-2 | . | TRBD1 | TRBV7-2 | CASSFDRGNYGYTF | TGTGCCAGCAGCTTTGACAGGGGGAACTATGGCTACACCTTC
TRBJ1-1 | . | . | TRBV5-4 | CAWLKNTEAFF | TGTGCCTGGCTCAAGAACACTGAAGCTTTCTTT
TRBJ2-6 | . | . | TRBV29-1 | CSVEDPGRHGANVLTF | TGCAGCGTTGAAGACCCAGGGAGGCATGGGGCCAACGTCCTGACTTTC
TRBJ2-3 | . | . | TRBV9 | CASSVAGSSPTDTQYF | TGTGCCAGCAGCGTCGCTGGGTCTAGCCCCACAGATACGCAGTATTTT
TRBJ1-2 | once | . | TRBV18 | CASSSSAALYGYTF | TGTGCCAGCTCCTCCTCGGCGGCTCTGTATGGCTACACCTTC
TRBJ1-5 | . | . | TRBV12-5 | CASGLVSGESQPQHF | TGTGCTAGTGGTTTGGTATCAGGGGAGAGTCAGCCCCAGCATTTT
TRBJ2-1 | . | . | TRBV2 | CASSPDLYNEQFF | TGTGCCAGCAGTCCGGACTTATACAATGAGCAGTTCTTC
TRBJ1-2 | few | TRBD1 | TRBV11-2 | CASSANPRPDRGVGYTF | TGTGCCAGCAGCGCAAACCCCCGGCCTGACAGGGGGGTAGGCTACACCTTC
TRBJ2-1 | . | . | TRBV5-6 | CASSLGVTYNEQFF | TGTGCCAGCAGCTTGGGAGTCACCTACAATGAGCAGTTCTTC
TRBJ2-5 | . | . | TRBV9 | CASSGSGQKETQYF | TGTGCCAGCAGCGGGAGCGGACAGAAAGAGACCCAGTACTTC
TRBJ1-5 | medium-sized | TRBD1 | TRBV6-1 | CASSEVAGGGNQPQHF | TGTGCCAGCAGTGAAGTGGCAGGGGGTGGCAATCAGCCCCAGCATTTT
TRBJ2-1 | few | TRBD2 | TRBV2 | CASKGGVNNEQFF | TGTGCCAGCAAGGGAGGGGTTAACAATGAGCAGTTCTTC
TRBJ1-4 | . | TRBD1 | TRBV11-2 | CASSLDPDRGNEKLFF | TGTGCCAGCAGCTTAGACCCCGACAGGGGTAATGAAAAACTGTTTTTT
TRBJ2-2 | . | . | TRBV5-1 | CARKDKPYPNTGELFF | TGCGCCAGAAAGGACAAACCTTACCCGAACACCGGGGAGCTGTTTTTT
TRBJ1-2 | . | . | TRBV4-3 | CASSQGAGPYYGYTF | TGCGCCAGCAGCCAAGGGGCAGGTCCATACTATGGCTACACCTTC
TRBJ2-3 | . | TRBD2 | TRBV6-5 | CASSYSSGGSTDTQYF | TGTGCCAGCAGTTACTCTAGCGGGGGAAGCACAGATACGCAGTATTTT
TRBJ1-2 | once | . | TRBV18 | CASSPPEGWGPNEGYTF | TGTGCCAGCTCACCACCGGAGGGATGGGGCCCGAACGAAGGCTACACCTTC
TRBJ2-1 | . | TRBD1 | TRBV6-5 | CASSYSGQVFSNEQFF | TGTGCCAGCAGTTACTCTGGACAGGTCTTTTCCAATGAGCAGTTCTTC
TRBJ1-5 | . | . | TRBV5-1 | CASSLEGDNQPQHF | TGCGCCAGCAGCTTGGAGGGGGACAATCAGCCCCAGCATTTT
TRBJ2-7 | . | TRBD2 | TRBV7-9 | CASSPGLAGLSYEQYF | TGTGCCAGCAGCCCCGGACTAGCGGGGCTCTCCTACGAGCAGTACTTC
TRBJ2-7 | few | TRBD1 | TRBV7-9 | CASSRRDRPSYEQYF | TGTGCCAGCAGCCGCCGGGACAGACCTTCCTACGAGCAGTACTTC
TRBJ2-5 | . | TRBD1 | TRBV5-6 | CASRPGTGLGETQYF | TGTGCCAGCAGGCCGGGGACAGGGCTAGGAGAGACCCAGTACTTC